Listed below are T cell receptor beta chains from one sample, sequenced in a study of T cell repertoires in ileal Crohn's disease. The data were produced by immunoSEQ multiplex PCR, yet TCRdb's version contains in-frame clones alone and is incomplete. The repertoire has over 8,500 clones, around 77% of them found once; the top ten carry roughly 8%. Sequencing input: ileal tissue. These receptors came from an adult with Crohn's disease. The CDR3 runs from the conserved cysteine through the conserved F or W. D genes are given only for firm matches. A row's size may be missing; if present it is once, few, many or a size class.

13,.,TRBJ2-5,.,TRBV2,TGTGCCAGCACCGGCGGCAGCTTAGAGACCCAGTACTTC,CASTGGSLETQYF
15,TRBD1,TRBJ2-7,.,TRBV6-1,TGTGCCAGCAGCTTGAAAGGGACAGAAGGCTACGAGCAGTACTTC,CASSLKGTEGYEQYF
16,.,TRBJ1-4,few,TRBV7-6,TGTGCCAGCAGCTTAGCGAGCCAGGGCCTTAATGAAAAACTGTTTTTT,CASSLASQGLNEKLFF
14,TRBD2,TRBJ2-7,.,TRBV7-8,TGTGCCAGCAGCTTTAGCGGGAGGACCTACGAGCAGTACTTC,CASSFSGRTYEQYF
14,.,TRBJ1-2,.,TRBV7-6,TGTGCCAGCAGCCCCCTCGGGGTAAACTATGGCTACACCTTC,CASSPLGVNYGYTF
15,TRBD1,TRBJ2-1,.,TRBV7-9,TGTGCCAGCAGCCAACGGGGTGGGACAGGTAATGACCAGTTCTTC,CASSQRGGTGNDQFF
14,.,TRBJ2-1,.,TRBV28,TGTGCCAGCCATCTGGGGGGGCGTCTAAATGAGCAGTTCTTC,CASHLGGRLNEQFF
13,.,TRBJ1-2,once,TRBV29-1,TGCAGCGTTGAAGAGCGGGGGCAGTATGGCTACACCTTC,CSVEERGQYGYTF
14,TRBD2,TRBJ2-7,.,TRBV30,TGTGCCTGGAGTTTATGGACTAGCGGGAACGAGCAGTACTTC,CAWSLWTSGNEQYF
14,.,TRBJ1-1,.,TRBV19,TGTGCCAGTAGTATAGTGCCAGGGGATCTTGAAGCTTTCTTT,CASSIVPGDLEAFF
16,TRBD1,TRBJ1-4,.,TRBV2,TGTGCCAGCAGCCCGGGACAGGGAGGTTCTAATGAAAAACTGTTTTTT,CASSPGQGGSNEKLFF
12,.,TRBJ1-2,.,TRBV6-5,TGTGCCAGCAGTACCAACAGGGCTGGCTACACCTTC,CASSTNRAGYTF
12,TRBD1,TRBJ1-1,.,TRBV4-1,TGCGCCAGCAGCGGGACAGAGTCTGAAGCTTTCTTT,CASSGTESEAFF
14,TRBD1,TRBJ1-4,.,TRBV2,TGTGCCAGCAACCACAGGGGAACTAATGAAAAACTGTTTTTT,CASNHRGTNEKLFF
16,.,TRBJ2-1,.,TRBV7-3,TGTGCCAGCAGCTTACAATCCACCAGCTCCTACAATGAGCAGTTCTTC,CASSLQSTSSYNEQFF
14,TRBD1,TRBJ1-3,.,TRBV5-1,TGCGCCAGCAGCCGGGACAGCTCTGGAAACACCATATATTTT,CASSRDSSGNTIYF
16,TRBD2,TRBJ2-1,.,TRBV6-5,TGTGCCAGCAGTTCCCGTGGGGGGGTGTCCTACAATGAGCAGTTCTTC,CASSSRGGVSYNEQFF
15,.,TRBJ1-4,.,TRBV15,TGTGCCACCAGCAGAGGGGGGGGGAGCGCTGAAAAACTGTTTTTT,CATSRGGGSAEKLFF
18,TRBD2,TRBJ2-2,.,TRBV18,TGTGCCAGCTCACCCCCCCGTGGGAGGGGCGAGTTCTCCGGGGAGCTGTTTTTT,CASSPPRGRGEFSGELFF
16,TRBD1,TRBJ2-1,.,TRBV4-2,TGTGCCAGCAGCCAAGTTACGGGACAGGGGGCAGATGAGCAGTTCTTC,CASSQVTGQGADEQFF
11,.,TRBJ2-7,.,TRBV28,TGTGCCAGCCAAGGGGCAAGCGAGCAGTACTTC,CASQGASEQYF
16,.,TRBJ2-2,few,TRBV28,TGTGCCAGCAGCAGAGAGCAGGGTAGTAGCCCCGGGGAGCTGTTTTTT,CASSREQGSSPGELFF
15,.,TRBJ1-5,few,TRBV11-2,TGTGCCAGCAGCTTGGACTACAGTAGCAATCAGCCCCAGCATTTT,CASSLDYSSNQPQHF
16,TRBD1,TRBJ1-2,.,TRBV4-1,TGCGCCAGCAGCCAAGTGGGGACAGGGGTTACCTATGGCTACACCTTC,CASSQVGTGVTYGYTF
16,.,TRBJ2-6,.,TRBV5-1,TGCGCCAGCAGCCTCGACGGGGGGCGCGGGGCCAACGTCCTGACTTTC,CASSLDGGRGANVLTF
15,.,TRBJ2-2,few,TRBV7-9,TGTGCCAGCACCCCGTCGGGGTTTAACACCGGGGAGCTGTTTTTT,CASTPSGFNTGELFF
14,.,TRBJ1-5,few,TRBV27,TGTGCCAGCAGTCTACAGTATAGCAATCAGCCCCAGCATTTT,CASSLQYSNQPQHF
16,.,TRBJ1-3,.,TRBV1,TGCACCAGCAGCCAAGTAAGAGGTTTAGTGTTCAACACCATATATTTT,CTSSQVRGLVFNTIYF
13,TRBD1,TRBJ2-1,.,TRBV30,TGTGCATTATCGGGACAGGGCGGCGATGAGCAGTTCTTC,CALSGQGGDEQFF
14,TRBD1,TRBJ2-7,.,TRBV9,TGTGCCAGCAGCGTAGAGACAGGGTCCTACGAGCAGTACTTC,CASSVETGSYEQYF
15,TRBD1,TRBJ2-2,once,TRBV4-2,TGTGCCAGCAGCCAAGGGACAGGGAACACCGGGGAGCTGTTTTTT,CASSQGTGNTGELFF
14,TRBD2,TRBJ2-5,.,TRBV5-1,TGCGCCAGCAGCTCGGACCCGGGGGGGGAGACCCAGTACTTC,CASSSDPGGETQYF
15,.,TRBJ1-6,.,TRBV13,TGTGCCACAGGGAAAGGCAACTCCTATAATTCACCCCTCCACTTT,CATGKGNSYNSPLHF
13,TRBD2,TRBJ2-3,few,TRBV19,TGTGCCAGTAACGGGGGGTTGTGGGATACGCAGTATTTT,CASNGGLWDTQYF
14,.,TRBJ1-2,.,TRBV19,TGTGCCAGTAGTATCGGGGGGACTTACTATGGCTACACCTTC,CASSIGGTYYGYTF
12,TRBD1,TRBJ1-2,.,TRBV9,TGTGCCAGCAGCGGCACAGGGGATGGCTACACCTTC,CASSGTGDGYTF
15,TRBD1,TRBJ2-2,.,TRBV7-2,TGTGCCAGCAGACCGGGGACAGGGGTCCAAGGGGAGCTGTTTTTT,CASRPGTGVQGELFF
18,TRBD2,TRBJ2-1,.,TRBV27,TGTGCCAGCAGTTTATGGGGTAGCGGGGTGAGCTCCTACAATGAGCAGTTCTTC,CASSLWGSGVSSYNEQFF
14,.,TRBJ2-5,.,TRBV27,TGTGCCAGCAGTGCCTATAGCAGCCAAGAGACCCAGTACTTC,CASSAYSSQETQYF
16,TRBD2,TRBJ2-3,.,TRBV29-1,TGCAGCGTTGACCCCTGGACTAGCGGAAGCACAGATACGCAGTATTTT,CSVDPWTSGSTDTQYF
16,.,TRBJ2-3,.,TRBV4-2,TGTGCCAGCAGCCTACCACTAGGGGGGGGCACAGATACGCAGTATTTT,CASSLPLGGGTDTQYF
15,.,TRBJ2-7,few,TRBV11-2,TGTGCCAGCAGCTTGACCCCAGGGCCTAACTACGAGCAGTACTTC,CASSLTPGPNYEQYF
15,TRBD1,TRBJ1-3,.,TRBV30,TGTGCCTGGAGTGTACCGCAGGGGGTTCGAAACACCATATATTTT,CAWSVPQGVRNTIYF
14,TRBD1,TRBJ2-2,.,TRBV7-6,TGTGCCAGCAGCCTCGGACAGGTTTCCGGGGAGCTGTTTTTT,CASSLGQVSGELFF